This T cell receptor beta chain was sequenced in a study of shared clonotypes between healthy human individuals. Study-wide points: Naive subsets tended to show greater estimated richness than memory subsets. Sampling used blood alone; tissue repertoires probably differ.

Regarding this clone: Its cognate antigen is unknown.

The CDR3 runs 16 residues. Germline V gives CDR1 SGHRS, CDR2 YFSETQ. The junction had 6 bases not matched to a gene; V was cut back by 4 bases and J by 5 bases. Clones were sequenced by immunoSEQ multiplex PCR, and TCRdb holds only the in-frame ones, with some missing. The repertoire consists of about 1.1 million clones, with approximately 80% occurring once and the leading ten covering more than 0.85%. The sequencing sample was made of memory CD4+ T cells from PBMCs. The subset: CD45RA-negative fraction. This TCR was recovered from a man between 18 and 29 years old in good health. Some clones in this sample may be carry-over from other donors' samples. The genes are TRBV5-1 and TRBJ2-1; 13 bases agree with TRBD2. Here the CDR3 DNA reads TGCGCCAGCAGCCGGATTACTAGCGGGGGGGACAATGAGCAGTTCTTC. It codes for CASSRITSGGDNEQFF.